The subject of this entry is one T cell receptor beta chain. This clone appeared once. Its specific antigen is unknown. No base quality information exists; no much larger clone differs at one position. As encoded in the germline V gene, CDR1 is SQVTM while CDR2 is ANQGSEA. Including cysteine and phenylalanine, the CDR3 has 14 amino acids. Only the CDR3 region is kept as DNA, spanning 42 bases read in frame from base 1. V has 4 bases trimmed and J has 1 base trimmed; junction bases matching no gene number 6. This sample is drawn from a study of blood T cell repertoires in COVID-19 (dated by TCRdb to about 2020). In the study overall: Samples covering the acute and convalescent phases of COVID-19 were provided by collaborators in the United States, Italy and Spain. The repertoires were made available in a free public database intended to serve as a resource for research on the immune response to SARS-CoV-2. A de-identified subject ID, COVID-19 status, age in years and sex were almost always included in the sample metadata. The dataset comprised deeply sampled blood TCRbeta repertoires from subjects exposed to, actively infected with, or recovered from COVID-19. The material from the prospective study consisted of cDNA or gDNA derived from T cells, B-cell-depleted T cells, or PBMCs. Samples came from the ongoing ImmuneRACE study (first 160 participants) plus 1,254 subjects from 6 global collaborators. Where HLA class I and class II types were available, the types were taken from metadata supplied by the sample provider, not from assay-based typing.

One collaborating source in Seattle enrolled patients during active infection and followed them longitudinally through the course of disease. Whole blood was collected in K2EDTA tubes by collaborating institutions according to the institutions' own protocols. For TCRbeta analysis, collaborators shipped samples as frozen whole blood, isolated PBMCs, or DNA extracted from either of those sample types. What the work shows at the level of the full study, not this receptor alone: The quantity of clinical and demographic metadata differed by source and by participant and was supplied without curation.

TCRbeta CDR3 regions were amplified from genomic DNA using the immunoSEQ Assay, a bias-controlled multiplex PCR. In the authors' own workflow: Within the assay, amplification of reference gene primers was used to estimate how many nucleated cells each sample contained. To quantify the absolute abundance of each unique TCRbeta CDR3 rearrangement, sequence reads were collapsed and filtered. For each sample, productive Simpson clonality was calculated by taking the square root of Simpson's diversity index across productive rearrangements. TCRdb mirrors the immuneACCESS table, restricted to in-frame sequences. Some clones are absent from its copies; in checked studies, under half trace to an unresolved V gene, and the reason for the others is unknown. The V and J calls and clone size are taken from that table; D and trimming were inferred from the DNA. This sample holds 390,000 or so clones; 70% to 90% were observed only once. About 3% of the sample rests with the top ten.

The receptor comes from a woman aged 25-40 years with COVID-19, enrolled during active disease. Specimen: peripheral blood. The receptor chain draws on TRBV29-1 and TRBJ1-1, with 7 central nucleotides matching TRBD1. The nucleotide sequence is TGCAGCGTTGGTCCGGCAGGGGGGAACACTGAAGCTTTCTTT. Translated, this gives CSVGPAGGNTEAFF.